The TCR beta chain described here comes from a study of regulatory T cells in long-lasting Graves disease. The table lists this clonotype with many counts. The time point: newly diagnosed GD, antithyroid drugs for less than 3 months. From PBMCs, RNA was extracted and then used to make the TCR library. Building of the TCR beta libraries involved iRepertoire HTBI primers and Arm-PCR of CDR3 regions. TCRdb re-analysed the multiplex PCR reads in MiXCR, keeping a single row per CDR3 protein. The sample lists approximately 310,000 distinct CDR3 sequences, about 20% occurring once. Deletions cut 5 bases from V and 7 bases from J, with 12 bases between. This CDR3 is built from 13 residues. Germline loops: CDR1 SQVTM, CDR2 ANQGSEA.

The origin of this receptor is a female donor with Graves disease. This sequence joins TRBV29-1 and TRBJ1-6, with D perhaps matching TRBD1 (5 bases). The material was peripheral blood mononuclear cells (PBMCs), obtained at new diagnosis, from a patient treated with antithyroid drugs. CDR3 sequence: CSVRSRQNSPLHF. The CDR3 DNA is TGCAGCGTTCGGAGCAGACAGAATTCACCCCTCCACTTT.